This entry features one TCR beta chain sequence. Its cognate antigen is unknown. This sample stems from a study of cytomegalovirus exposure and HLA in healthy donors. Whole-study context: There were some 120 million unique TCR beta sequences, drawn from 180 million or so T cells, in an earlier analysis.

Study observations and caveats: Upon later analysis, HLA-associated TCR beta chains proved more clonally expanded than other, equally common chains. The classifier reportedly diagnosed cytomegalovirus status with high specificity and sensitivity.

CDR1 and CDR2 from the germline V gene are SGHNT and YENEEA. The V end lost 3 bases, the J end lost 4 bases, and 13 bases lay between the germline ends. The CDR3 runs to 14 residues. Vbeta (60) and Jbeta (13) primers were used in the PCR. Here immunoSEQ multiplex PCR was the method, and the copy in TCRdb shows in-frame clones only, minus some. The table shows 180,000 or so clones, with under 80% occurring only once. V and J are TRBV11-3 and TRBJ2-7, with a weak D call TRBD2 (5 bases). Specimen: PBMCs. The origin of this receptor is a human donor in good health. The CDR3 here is CASSLEPGKYEQYF. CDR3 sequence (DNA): TGTGCCAGCAGCTTGGAACCGGGGAAATACGAGCAGTACTTC.